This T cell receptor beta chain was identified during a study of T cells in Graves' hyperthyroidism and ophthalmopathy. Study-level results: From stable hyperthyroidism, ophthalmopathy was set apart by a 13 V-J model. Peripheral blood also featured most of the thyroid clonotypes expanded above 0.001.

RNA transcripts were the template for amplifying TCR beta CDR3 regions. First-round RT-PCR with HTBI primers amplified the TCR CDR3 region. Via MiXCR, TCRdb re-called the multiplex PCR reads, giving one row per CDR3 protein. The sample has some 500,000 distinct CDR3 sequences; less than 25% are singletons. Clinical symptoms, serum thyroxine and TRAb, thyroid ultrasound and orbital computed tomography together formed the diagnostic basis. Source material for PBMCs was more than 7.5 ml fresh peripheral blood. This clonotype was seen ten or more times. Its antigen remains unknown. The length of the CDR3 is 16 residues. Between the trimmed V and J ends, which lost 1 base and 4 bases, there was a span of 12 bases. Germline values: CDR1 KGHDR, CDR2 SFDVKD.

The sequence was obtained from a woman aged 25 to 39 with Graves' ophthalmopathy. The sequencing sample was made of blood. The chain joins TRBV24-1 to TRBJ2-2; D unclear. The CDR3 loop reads CATSDLPAGGTGELFF. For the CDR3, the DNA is TGTGCCACCAGTGATTTACCCGCAGGCGGCACCGGGGAGCTGTTTTTT.